This TCR beta chain was identified during a study of T-cell reconstitution after alpha-beta-depleted transplantation in children (dated by TCRdb to between 2015 and 2016). Broadly, across the study: T-cell immune reconstitution after TCRalphabeta/CD19-depleted allogeneic hematopoietic cell transplantation in children was quantitatively tracked in the study by means of TCR repertoire profiling. What the research found in general, with its limitations: In some patients, the high TCRbeta diversity seen at day 60 was put down to recipient T cells and intrathymic progenitors that had survived conditioning. Apparently early alphabetaT-cell count recovery about two months after transplant reportedly relied on only several hundred rapidly expanded clones derived from non-depleted graft cells. Over the following months the frequencies of hyperexpanded clones went down, and after one year T-cell counts and TCRbeta diversity were mostly credited to newly produced T cells.

This clonotype was observed at least ten times. The target of this receptor is not known. No per-base quality is available; no much larger clone lies one base away. Looking up the germline V gene (reference sequence) yields CDR1 SGHKS and CDR2 YYEKEE. The CDR3 covers 12 residues, taking in both the cysteine and the phenylalanine. The entry retains the CDR3 DNA only, 36 bases that are in frame from base 1. V is shortened by 0 bases, J by 8 bases, and the region joining them spans 8 bases. Receptor libraries were prepared by PCR. TCRdb records Illumina HiSeq 2500 as the sequencer. Molecular barcoding was employed in the preparation of TCR libraries, with unique molecular identifiers being used to normalize TCRbeta repertoire quantification. TCRdb took the public reads, trimmed them with fastp at Q25, ran MiXCR for clone calling and kept in-frame beta chains. Each record represents a unique CDR3 protein, reported with the most common genes and DNA among its rows. Here the sample has about 110,000 distinct CDR3 sequences; around 6.4% occur a single time. The ten biggest clones cover roughly 20% of the sample.

The treatment or condition tag for this specimen amounts to: allogeneic hematopoietic cell transplantation with graft depleted of TCRalphabeta T cells and CD19 B cells. Transplant recipients were children who received TCRalphabeta/CD19-depleted allogeneic hematopoietic cell grafts. This sequence originates from a male patient between 2 and 10 years old who had a stem cell transplant for acute lymphoblastic leukemia, so the T cells may come from the graft donor. The rearrangement joined TRBV5-5 to TRBJ2-5; the D gene is perhaps TRBD2, from 5 matching bases. The material was PBMCs, mostly from graft donor cells, obtained 360 days after TCRalphabeta/CD19-depleted stem cell transplant. The CDR3 corresponds to CASSLGTGTQYF. DNA sequence: TGTGCCAGCAGCTTGGGAACGGGAACCCAGTACTTC.